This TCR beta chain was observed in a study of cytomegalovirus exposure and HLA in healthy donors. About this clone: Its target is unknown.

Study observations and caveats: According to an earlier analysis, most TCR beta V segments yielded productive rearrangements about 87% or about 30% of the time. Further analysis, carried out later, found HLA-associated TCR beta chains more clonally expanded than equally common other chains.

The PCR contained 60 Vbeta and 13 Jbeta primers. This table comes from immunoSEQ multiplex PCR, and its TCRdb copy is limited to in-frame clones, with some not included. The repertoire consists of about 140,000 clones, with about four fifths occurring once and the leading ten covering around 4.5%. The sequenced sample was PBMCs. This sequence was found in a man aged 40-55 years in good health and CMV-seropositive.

The CDR3 loop is CASQPVSYNSPLHF. The CDR3 DNA reads as TGTGCCAGCCAACCGGTCTCCTATAATTCACCCCTCCACTTT. The chain carries TRBV6-5 and TRBJ1-6; D call uncertain. Germline V lookup: CDR1 MNHEY, CDR2 SVGAGI. This CDR3 spans 14 amino acids. The V gene lost 8 bases and the J gene lost 0 bases, with 8 bases spanning the gap.